The 2 T cell receptor beta chains given below trace back to one sample, sequenced in a study of Ad26.COV2.S vaccination and SARS-CoV-2 variants. The sample's treatment: around 19 received Ad26.COV2.S at low or high dose, single or two shots; several received placebo; per-sample allocation not given. The investigators took samples on day 63 after the first vaccine or placebo injection. Using immunoSEQ multiplex PCR, the repertoire was profiled, and TCRdb retains in-frame clones only, with some absent. The repertoire consists of over 350,000 clones, with about 88% occurring once and the leading ten covering around 3.4%. Sequencing was performed on peripheral blood, taken in a trial of Ad26.COV2.S vaccine versus placebo. These receptors were taken from a person aged 18-60 years who received the Ad26.COV2.S COVID-19 vaccine or a placebo.

The chain is built from TRBV18 and TRBJ2-7; D is perhaps TRBD1 or TRBD2 (5 bases each). CDR3 size: 12 residues. Germline lookup yields CDR1 KGHSH and CDR2 LQKENI. V was clipped by 4 bases and J by 3 bases, with 7 bases between them. The CDR3 reads CASSRDLYEQYF. DNA for the CDR3: TGTGCCAGCTCACGGGACCTCTACGAGCAGTACTTC.

This clone appeared once. The gene calls are TRBV6-5 and TRBJ1-1; TRBD1 agrees at 7 bases. V dropped 8 bases and J dropped 7; count of bases not matched to a gene: 4. Germline V gene data show CDR1 as MNHEY and CDR2 as SVGAGI. CDR3 length: 11 amino acids. Written as DNA, the CDR3 is TGTGCCAGCGCACAGGGGTTTGAAGCTTTCTTT. Translation gives CASAQGFEAFF.